There are a few counts of the clone carrying this T cell receptor (beta chain). The data are from a study of T cells in Graves' hyperthyroidism and ophthalmopathy. Amplified TCR beta CDR3 regions came from RNA transcripts. The HTBI primer set was used in a first-round RT-PCR of the TCR CDR3. TCRdb reprocessed the multiplex PCR reads with MiXCR, giving one entry per CDR3 protein. Among roughly 630,000 distinct CDR3 sequences listed, 15% to 19% were seen once. V was trimmed by 2 bases and J by 4 bases, leaving 13 bases between them. The CDR3 is 15 residues long. Germline V gene lookup returns CDR1 KGHDR and CDR2 SFDVKD. Hyperthyroidism had been newly diagnosed in patients aged 18 to 65, and its duration was under 2 months. Thyroid ultrasound and orbital computed tomography, with clinical symptoms and serum thyroxine and TRAb, informed diagnoses.

What was sequenced was blood. This clonotype was sampled from a woman aged 25 to 45 with Graves' hyperthyroidism. The chain couples TRBV24-1 to TRBJ2-5; D may be TRBD1 (5 bases). CDR3 bases: TGTGCCACCAGTGATTCGTGGACATCCTCAGAGACCCAGTACTTC. This sequence encodes CATSDSWTSSETQYF.